The clone carrying this T cell receptor (beta chain) was seen ten or more times. Its cognate antigen is unknown. All patients reached thyroid surgery having received no treatment beforehand. TCRdb recomputed clones from the PCR reads via MiXCR. This table has 20,000 to 30,000 clones, around 24% appearing once. The CDR3 loop spans 16 amino acids. With 5 bases clipped from V and 7 bases from J, the junction kept 14 bases outside the gene matches. CDR1 LNHDA and CDR2 SQIVND come from the germline V gene (reference sequence). The data were taken from a study of metastatic and nonmetastatic thyroid tumors. General observations from the study: Benign nodules reportedly had significantly lower TCR beta diversity than malignant thyroid tumors in blood and tumor.

The chain carries TRBV19 and TRBJ2-1; 7 nucleotides align to TRBD2. Sequenced input: blood. The source is a female donor with papillary thyroid cancer or a benign thyroid nodule (not recorded which). Some clones in this sample may be carry-over from other donors' samples. This chain's CDR3 is CASSPSGKVGSNEQFF. CDR3 DNA sequence: TGTGCCAGTAGTCCGAGCGGGAAGGTTGGGAGTAATGAGCAGTTCTTC.